Following are 28 T cell receptor beta chains from one sample sequenced in a study of cytomegalovirus exposure and HLA in healthy donors. The PCR ran on 60 Vbeta and 13 Jbeta primers. The assay was immunoSEQ multiplex PCR, and TCRdb's table has in-frame clones only and misses some. The repertoire includes 150,000 to 250,000 clones, more than 75% of them detected once, and 6.5% sits in the top ten. Material: PBMCs. These receptor sequences come from a woman between 45 and 65 years old in good health and CMV-seropositive.

This chain joins TRBV27 and TRBJ1-2, with 7 bases matching TRBD1. V lost 8 bases, J lost 0 bases, and 6 bases stayed unmatched. Germline-derived CDR1 and CDR2 are MNHEY and SMNVEV (reference sequence). This CDR3 contains 14 residues. The CDR3 is CASGRTGSNYGYTF. The CDR3 bases are TGTGCCAGCGGGAGGACAGGTTCTAACTATGGCTACACCTTC.

The chain employs TRBV5-1 and TRBJ1-2; weak D call: TRBD1 (6 bases). The CDR3 sequence is 13 residues long. Germline V gene lookup returns CDR1 SGHRS and CDR2 YFSETQ. The V gene lost 2 bases and the J gene lost 6 bases, with 11 bases spanning the gap. The DNA of the CDR3 is TGCGCCAGCAGCTTCGGGACACCTGATGGCTACACCTTC. Encoded protein: CASSFGTPDGYTF.

V is TRBV2 and J is TRBJ2-1; 7 nucleotides agree with TRBD1. J gave up 6 bases and V 6 bases, and 17 bases lay outside the gene matches. The CDR3 has 17 amino acids. Germline V gene sequence: CDR1 SNHLY, CDR2 FYNNEI. The CDR3 bases are TGTGCCAGCAGGGTAGGGGGCGTGAACCGAAGACCCAATGAGCAGTTCTTC. Its translation: CASRVGGVNRRPNEQFF. Filled out from reference TRBV2 and TRBJ2-1, the complete variable domain reads EPEVTQTPSHQVTQMGQEVILRCVPISNHLYFYWYRQILGQKVEFLVSFYNNEISEKSEIFDDQFSVERPDGSNFTLKIRSTKLEDSAMYFCASRVGGVNRRPNEQFFGPGTRLTVL.

The V and J genes are TRBV27 and TRBJ2-7, with 7 positions matching TRBD1. From germline, CDR1 is MNHEY and CDR2 SMNVEV (reference sequence). V lost 1 base to trimming and J lost 6 bases; unmatched junction nucleotides: 9. This CDR3 has 15 amino acids. The CDR3 bases are TGTGCCAGCAGTTTATTCGACAGGGAAGGTCGCGAGCAGTACTTC. Amino acid sequence: CASSLFDREGREQYF.

This clone was picked up one time. V usage is TRBV7-9 and J usage is TRBJ2-1, with 11 nucleotides matching TRBD2. This CDR3 spans 18 amino acids. Germline values: CDR1 SEHNR, CDR2 FQNEAQ (reference sequence). J lost 0 bases, V lost 4 bases, and 8 bases had no gene match. The CDR3 sequence is CASSSPPGLAGSYNEQFF. Here the CDR3 DNA reads TGTGCCAGCAGCTCCCCTCCAGGACTAGCGGGCTCCTACAATGAGCAGTTCTTC.

This clone has a handful of counts. J is TRBJ2-2 and V is TRBV6-5; 7 bases agree with TRBD2. Germline trimming cut 6 bases from V and 1 base from J; bases unmatched to any gene: 5. This CDR3 contains 15 residues. Germline V gene lookup returns CDR1 MNHEY and CDR2 SVGAGI. The CDR3 reads CASSRSGKNTGELFF. The CDR3 DNA reads as TGTGCCAGCAGCCGGAGCGGGAAGAACACCGGGGAGCTGTTTTTT.

The V and J genes are TRBV28 and TRBJ1-2, with 8 bases identical to TRBD1. The germline gives CDR1 MDHEN, CDR2 SYDVKM. The ends lost 5 bases at V and 5 bases at J; junction bases unmatched: 10. The CDR3 spans 15 residues. CDR3 residues: CASSTTGQAGYGYTF. The CDR3 coding sequence is TGTGCCAGCAGTACTACGGGACAGGCGGGATATGGCTACACCTTC.

This chain links TRBV6-5 with TRBJ2-6; no clear D. The germline V gene encodes CDR1 MNHEY and CDR2 SVGAGI. This CDR3 is built from 13 residues. Trimming cost V 6 bases and J 2 bases, with 5 bases left between them. The CDR3 spells CASRVAGANVLTF. The CDR3 region has the DNA TGTGCCAGCAGGGTAGCTGGGGCCAACGTCCTGACTTTC.

The rearrangement links TRBV19 to TRBJ2-5, with TRBD2 identical over 10 bases. In germline, CDR1 is LNHDA, CDR2 SQIVND (reference sequence). Trimming took 7 bases from V and 1 from J; bases not matched to a gene: 6. This CDR3 spans 15 amino acids. The CDR3 reads CASKASGSVQETQYF. CDR3 bases: TGTGCCAGTAAGGCTAGCGGGAGCGTCCAAGAGACCCAGTACTTC.

The rearrangement uses TRBV5-4 and TRBJ2-5, with D perhaps TRBD2 (6 bases). Trimming removed 3 bases from V and 2 bases from J, with 17 bases in between. Per germline, CDR1 SGHNT and CDR2 YYREEE (reference sequence). This CDR3 is built from 16 residues. The CDR3 here is CASSSRRGNGQETQYF. As DNA, the CDR3 is TGTGCCAGCAGCTCGAGGCGGGGTAACGGGCAAGAGACCCAGTACTTC.

The gene calls are TRBV28 and TRBJ2-5; 7 bases fit TRBD1. Per germline, CDR1 MDHEN and CDR2 SYDVKM. V was pared by 5 bases and J by 4 bases, with 13 bases of the junction left unmatched. This CDR3 is 16 amino acids long. This CDR3 is CASSPAEAGGLETQYF. In nucleotides, the CDR3 is TGTGCCAGCAGTCCAGCCGAGGCAGGGGGTTTAGAGACCCAGTACTTC. The entire variable domain, with the rest obtained from reference TRBV28 and TRBJ2-5, is as follows: DVKVTQSSRYLVKRTGEKVFLECVQDMDHENMFWYRQDPGLGLRLIYFSYDVKMKEKGDIPEGYSVSREKKERFSLILESASTNQTSMYLCASSPAEAGGLETQYFGPGTRLLVL.

This clone was observed a few times. J is TRBJ2-5 and V is TRBV6-5, with 10 bases that match TRBD1. Germline loops: CDR1 MNHEY, CDR2 SVGAGI. This CDR3 comprises 12 residues. The V and J ends lost 10 bases and 8 bases, in that order; junction bases with no gene match: 7. The CDR3 DNA reads as TGTGCCACTAGGGACAGGGGAGAAACCCAGTACTTC. Translating gives CATRDRGETQYF.

The chain links TRBV19 to TRBJ2-3; 9 bases align to TRBD1. The germline V gene encodes CDR1 LNHDA and CDR2 SQIVND (reference sequence). CDR3 size: 15 residues. J gave up 6 bases and V 5 bases, and 9 bases lay outside the gene matches. The CDR3 reads CASSFDRGISDTQYF. The CDR3 DNA follows: TGTGCCAGTAGTTTCGACAGGGGGATTTCGGATACGCAGTATTTT.

The chain employs TRBV20-1 and TRBJ2-5, with a tentative D call TRBD1 (6 bases). V was cut by 4 bases and J by 5 bases, with 8 bases left in between. The germline gives CDR1 DFQATT, CDR2 SNEGSKA (reference sequence). This CDR3 region has 11 residues. CDR3 sequence (DNA): TGCAGTGCTACAGGGGACGAGACCCAGTACTTC. This sequence encodes CSATGDETQYF.

The chain employs TRBV6-1 and TRBJ2-1; TRBD2 matches 14 bases. V lost 6 bases to trimming and J lost 7 bases; unmatched junction nucleotides: 11. This CDR3 is 17 amino acids long. Germline V CDR1 and CDR2: MNHNS, SASEGT. The CDR3 protein is CASREPPGTSGRNEQFF. The CDR3 DNA follows: TGTGCCAGCAGGGAACCGCCCGGGACTAGCGGGAGAAATGAGCAGTTCTTC.

V usage is TRBV7-6 and J usage is TRBJ1-1; 10 nucleotides line up with TRBD1. The V gene's germline CDR1 is SGHVS and CDR2 FNYEAQ. Germline trimming cut 3 bases from V and 4 bases from J; bases unmatched to any gene: 11. The CDR3 extends over 17 amino acids. For the CDR3, the DNA is TGTGCCAGCAGCTTGGGACAGGGGTCAGGGTTTGGCACTGAAGCTTTCTTT. Its protein is CASSLGQGSGFGTEAFF. Combining the CDR3 with reference TRBV7-6 and TRBJ1-1 gives the whole variable domain GAGVSQSPRYKVTKRGQDVALRCDPISGHVSLYWYRQALGQGPEFLTYFNYEAQQDKSGLPNDRFSAERPEGSISTLTIQRTEQRDSAMYRCASSLGQGSGFGTEAFFGQGTRLTVV.

The chain has TRBV2 and TRBJ2-3, with 10 nucleotides matching TRBD2. The CDR3 has 14 amino acids. From germline, CDR1 is SNHLY and CDR2 FYNNEI. Unmatched junction bases numbered 2, after V lost 8 bases and J lost 0 bases. CDR3 nucleotide sequence: TGTGCCAGCGGACTAGCGGCAAGCACAGATACGCAGTATTTT. Translating gives CASGLAASTDTQYF.

The chain couples TRBV7-8 to TRBJ2-4, with TRBD1 as a possible D gene (6 bases). Germline lookup yields CDR1 SGHVS and CDR2 FQNEAQ. Trimming stripped 4 bases from V and 4 bases from J, with 8 bases between. The CDR3 is 13 amino acids. CDR3 sequence reads: CASSSGQKNIQYF. In DNA form, the CDR3 reads TGTGCCAGCAGCTCCGGACAGAAAAACATTCAGTACTTC.

CDR3 amino acids: CASSPTGIRETQYF. CDR3 bases: TGTGCCAGCTCACCTACAGGGATAAGGGAGACCCAGTACTTC. The chain is built from TRBV18 and TRBJ2-5, with a weak D call TRBD1 (6 bases). Trimming shortened V by 3 bases and J by 5 bases, and 13 bases separated the two germline ends. Germline V lookup: CDR1 KGHSH, CDR2 LQKENI. The CDR3 extends over 14 amino acids.

This clone was found a few times. The junction shows a germline mismatch at one end, possibly a read error. The rearrangement uses TRBV7-9 and TRBJ1-3; 8 nucleotides match TRBD1. This CDR3 comprises 16 residues. CDR1 and CDR2 (germline): SEHNR, FQNEAQ (reference sequence). CDR3 in amino acids: CSSLGQGALSGNTIYF. The CDR3 region has the DNA TGTTCCAGCCTAGGGCAGGGGGCTTTATCTGGAAACACCATATATTTT.

The sample holds one count of this clone. The chain is built from TRBV5-1 and TRBJ2-2; the D gene is possibly TRBD1 (5 bases). This CDR3 spans 15 amino acids. Germline assignment: CDR1 SGHRS and CDR2 YFSETQ. The germline V and J ends were trimmed by 0 bases and 6 bases, with 12 bases remaining between them. The CDR3 region is CASSLEAGSAGELFF. The CDR3 bases are TGCGCCAGCAGCTTGGAGGCAGGGTCCGCCGGGGAGCTGTTTTTT. Complete variable domain (other parts from reference TRBV5-1 and TRBJ2-2): KAGVTQTPRYLIKTRGQQVTLSCSPISGHRSVSWYQQTPGQGLQFLFEYFSETQRNKGNFPGRFSGRQFSNSRSEMNVSTLELGDSALYLCASSLEAGSAGELFFGEGSRLTVL.

The V and J genes are TRBV5-1 and TRBJ2-3; 13 nucleotides align to TRBD2. There are 18 residues in the CDR3. Germline CDR1 SGHRS, CDR2 YFSETQ. Trimming at V came to 3 bases and at J to 1 base, leaving 8 bases not matched to a gene. The CDR3 loop reads CASSSLAGGPVGTDTQYF. DNA for the CDR3: TGCGCCAGCAGCTCACTAGCGGGAGGGCCGGTAGGCACAGATACGCAGTATTTT.

The chain combines TRBV4-3 with TRBJ2-5; TRBD2 aligns across 10 bases. The junction had 11 bases not matched to a gene; V was cut back by 1 base and J by 3 bases. The CDR3 contains 18 residues. The V gene's germline CDR1 is LGHNA and CDR2 YSLEER. The CDR3 here is CASSQGPGLAGAKETQYF. DNA of the CDR3: TGCGCCAGCAGCCAAGGCCCAGGGCTAGCGGGGGCCAAAGAGACCCAGTACTTC.

With respect to this clone: One end of the junction does not line up with germline, which may come from a read error. The V call is TRBV2, the J call TRBJ2-4; D perhaps matches TRBD1 (6 bases). Germline V gene data show CDR1 as SNHLY and CDR2 as FYNNEI. The CDR3 consists of 16 residues. The CDR3 DNA sequence: TGTGCCAGCATCGCTGACAGGACCTTAGCCAAAAACAGTCAGTACTTC. The encoded protein is CASIADRTLAKNSQYF. The full variable domain, with the rest looked up from reference TRBV2 and TRBJ2-4, is EPEVTQTPSHQVTQMGQEVILRCVPISNHLYFYWYRQILGQKVEFLVSFYNNEISEKSEIFDDQFSVERPDGSNFTLKIRSTKLEDSAMYFCASIADRTLAKNSQYFGAGTRLSVL.

The rearrangement joins TRBV4-3 to TRBJ1-6; 7 nucleotides align to TRBD1. In germline, CDR1 is LGHNA, CDR2 YSLEER. Trimming took 4 bases from V and 4 from J; bases not matched to a gene: 7. The CDR3 length is 16 residues. The CDR3 DNA sequence: TGCGCCAGCAGCCCCCAGGGGGGAGGATATAATTCACCCCTCCACTTT. As protein: CASSPQGGGYNSPLHF.

This chain joins TRBV4-3 and TRBJ2-3; possible D gene TRBD1, 6 bases. The V gene lost 0 bases and the J gene lost 3 bases, with 13 bases spanning the gap. The V gene's germline CDR1 is LGHNA and CDR2 YSLEER. The CDR3 consists of 16 residues. The CDR3 coding sequence is TGCGCCAGCAGCCAAGATGGGCAGGGGAGTACAGATACGCAGTATTTT. Translated, it gives CASSQDGQGSTDTQYF.

Remarks on this clone: The junction differs from germline at one of its ends, possibly a read error. The rearrangement uses TRBV7-7 and TRBJ2-3, with 8 nucleotides matching TRBD2. Germline V gene sequence: CDR1 SSHAT, CDR2 FNYEAQ (reference sequence). The CDR3 has 15 residues. Written as DNA, the CDR3 is TGTGCTAGCAGCTTAACGGGGGGGCCGACAGATACGCAGTATTTT. Protein: CASSLTGGPTDTQYF.

The chain uses TRBV18 and TRBJ2-5; 7 bases are a match to TRBD1. The ends lost 5 bases at V and 1 base at J; junction bases unmatched: 4. CDR1 and CDR2 (germline): KGHSH, LQKENI. The CDR3 runs 14 residues. In nucleotides, the CDR3 is TGTGCCAGCTCAACGAGGACAGGCCAAGAGACCCAGTACTTC. This encodes CASSTRTGQETQYF.